The rows below give T cell receptor beta chains drawn from one sample of a study of beta chain features in type 1 diabetes. TCRdb keeps only in-frame clones here, not all; method: immunoSEQ multiplex PCR. In the table there are 100,000 to 150,000 clones, 17% of which are singletons. The material sequenced was central memory CD4+ T cells from blood. The receptors come from a man between 18 and 29 years old with type 1 diabetes. Both conserved end residues are part of each CDR3. Each record gives: CDR3 length, D gene, J gene, clone size, V gene, CDR3 protein, CDR3 DNA. D genes are given only for firm matches. The size entry is marked missing in some rows and otherwise reads once, few, many or a size class.

17 | NA | TRBJ2-7 | NA | TRBV4-3 | CASSPGPTYPLSYEQYF | TGCGCCAGCAGCCCGGGACCGACATACCCGCTTTCCTACGAGCAGTACTTC
14 | NA | TRBJ2-6 | many | TRBV29-1 | CSVEGGTGANVLTF | TGCAGCGTTGAAGGGGGAACTGGGGCCAACGTCCTGACTTTC
13 | TRBD2 | TRBJ2-1 | few | TRBV2 | CASSGDYANEQFF | TGTGCCAGCAGCGGGGACTACGCCAATGAGCAGTTCTTC
12 | NA | TRBJ2-1 | few | TRBV29-1 | CSVMPGGDEQFF | TGCAGCGTTATGCCCGGCGGCGATGAGCAGTTCTTC
16 | TRBD1 | TRBJ2-7 | few | TRBV28 | CASSSFGPGGSYEQYF | TGTGCCAGCAGTTCCTTCGGACCAGGGGGCTCCTACGAGCAGTACTTC
16 | NA | TRBJ2-2 | NA | TRBV4-3 | CASSQKTSPSTGELFF | TGCGCCAGCAGCCAAAAGACAAGTCCGAGCACCGGGGAGCTGTTTTTT
16 | NA | TRBJ2-2 | few | TRBV25-1 | CASSDSNMVNTGELFF | TGTGCCAGCAGTGATTCCAACATGGTGAACACCGGGGAGCTGTTTTTT
13 | NA | TRBJ1-5 | NA | TRBV18 | CASSSGTHQPQHF | TGTGCCAGCTCATCCGGGACACATCAGCCCCAGCATTTT
14 | TRBD1 | TRBJ2-5 | NA | TRBV30 | CAWSATGDLETQYF | TGTGCCTGGAGCGCCACAGGGGATCTCGAGACCCAGTACTTC
14 | TRBD1 | TRBJ1-1 | NA | TRBV7-2 | CASTIQGRGTEAFF | TGTGCCAGCACCATACAGGGGAGGGGAACTGAAGCTTTCTTT
12 | NA | TRBJ2-5 | NA | TRBV5-1 | CASSEGQETQYF | TGCGCCAGCAGCGAAGGGCAAGAGACCCAGTACTTC
12 | NA | TRBJ1-2 | few | TRBV2 | CASSGANYGYTF | TGTGCCAGCAGTGGAGCTAACTATGGCTACACCTTC
15 | NA | TRBJ2-1 | few | TRBV13 | CASSLMEGAVGGQFF | TGTGCCAGCAGCTTAATGGAGGGGGCAGTTGGAGGGCAGTTCTTC
14 | NA | TRBJ2-2 | NA | TRBV11-2 | CASSLVLDAGELFF | TGTGCCAGCAGCTTAGTTTTAGATGCCGGGGAGCTGTTTTTT
14 | NA | TRBJ2-5 | few | TRBV30 | CAWSKSGWQETQYF | TGTGCCTGGAGTAAGTCAGGGTGGCAAGAGACCCAGTACTTC
17 | NA | TRBJ2-2 | NA | TRBV4-3 | CASSQFIAPANTGELFF | TGCGCCAGCAGCCAATTTATAGCCCCCGCGAACACCGGGGAGCTGTTTTTT
15 | NA | TRBJ2-1 | many | TRBV18 | CASSRPSGSAVEQFF | TGTGCCAGCTCACGCCCCTCGGGGAGTGCGGTTGAGCAGTTCTTC
15 | NA | TRBJ2-5 | NA | TRBV13 | CASSPLAPYQETQYF | TGTGCCAGCAGCCCCCTAGCGCCGTATCAAGAGACCCAGTACTTC
16 | TRBD1 | TRBJ1-6 | few | TRBV10-3 | CAISQTGTGGDSPLHF | TGTGCCATCAGCCAGACGGGAACAGGGGGCGATTCACCCCTCCACTTT
11 | NA | TRBJ2-5 | many | TRBV11-2 | CASSLQETQYF | TGTGCCAGCAGCTTGCAAGAGACCCAGTACTTC
14 | NA | TRBJ2-7 | NA | TRBV9 | CASSVAMDSYEQYF | TGTGCCAGCAGCGTAGCTATGGACAGCTACGAGCAGTACTTC
14 | TRBD2 | TRBJ2-1 | NA | TRBV30 | CAWRTSGSQNEQFF | TGTGCCTGGAGAACTAGCGGGAGTCAAAATGAGCAGTTCTTC
12 | NA | TRBJ2-7 | NA | TRBV7-2 | CASSLQTYEQYF | TGTGCCAGCAGCCTACAGACCTACGAGCAGTACTTC